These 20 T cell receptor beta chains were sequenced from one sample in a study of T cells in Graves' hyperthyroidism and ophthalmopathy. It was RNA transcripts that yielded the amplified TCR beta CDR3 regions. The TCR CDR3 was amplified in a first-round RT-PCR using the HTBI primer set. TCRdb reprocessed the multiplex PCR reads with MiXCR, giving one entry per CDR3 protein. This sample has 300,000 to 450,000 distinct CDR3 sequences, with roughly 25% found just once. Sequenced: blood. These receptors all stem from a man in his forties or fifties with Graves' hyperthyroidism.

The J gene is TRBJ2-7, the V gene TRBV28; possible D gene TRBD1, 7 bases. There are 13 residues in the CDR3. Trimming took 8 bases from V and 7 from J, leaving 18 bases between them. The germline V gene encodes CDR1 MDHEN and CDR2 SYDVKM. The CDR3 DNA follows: TGTGCCAGCCGGTCAGGGGGGTTACGGGAGCAGTACTTC. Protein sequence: CASRSGGLREQYF.

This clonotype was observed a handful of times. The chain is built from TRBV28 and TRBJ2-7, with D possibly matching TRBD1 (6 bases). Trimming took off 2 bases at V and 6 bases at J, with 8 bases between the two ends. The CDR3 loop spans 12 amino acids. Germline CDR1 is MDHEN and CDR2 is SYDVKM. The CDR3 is CASSLRRGEQYF. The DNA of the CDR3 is TGTGCCAGCAGTTTACGCAGGGGCGAGCAGTACTTC. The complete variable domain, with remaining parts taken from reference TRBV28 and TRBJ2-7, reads DVKVTQSSRYLVKRTGEKVFLECVQDMDHENMFWYRQDPGLGLRLIYFSYDVKMKEKGDIPEGYSVSREKKERFSLILESASTNQTSMYLCASSLRRGEQYFGPGTRLTVT.

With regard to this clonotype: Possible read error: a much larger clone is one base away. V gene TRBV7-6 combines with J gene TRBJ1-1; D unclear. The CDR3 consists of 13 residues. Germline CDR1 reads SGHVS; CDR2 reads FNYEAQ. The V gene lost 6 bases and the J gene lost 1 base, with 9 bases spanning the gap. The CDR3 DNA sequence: TGTGCCAGCAGTTATGAAGAGAACACTGAAGCTTTCTTT. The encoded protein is CASSYEENTEAFF. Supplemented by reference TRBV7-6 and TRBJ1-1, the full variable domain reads GAGVSQSPRYKVTKRGQDVALRCDPISGHVSLYWYRQALGQGPEFLTYFNYEAQQDKSGLPNDRFSAERPEGSISTLTIQRTEQRDSAMYRCASSYEENTEAFFGQGTRLTVV.

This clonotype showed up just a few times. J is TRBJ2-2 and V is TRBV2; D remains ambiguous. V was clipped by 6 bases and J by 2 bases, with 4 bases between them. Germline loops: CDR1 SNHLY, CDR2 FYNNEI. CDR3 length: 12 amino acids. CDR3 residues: CASRPNTGELFF. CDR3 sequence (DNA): TGTGCCAGCAGACCCAACACCGGGGAGCTGTTTTTT.

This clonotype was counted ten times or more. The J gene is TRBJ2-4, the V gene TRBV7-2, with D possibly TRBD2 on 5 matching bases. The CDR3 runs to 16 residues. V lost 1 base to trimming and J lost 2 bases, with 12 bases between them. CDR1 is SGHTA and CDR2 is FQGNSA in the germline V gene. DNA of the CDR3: TGTGCCAGCAGCTTAGTATTCCCGGGGTCCAAAAACATTCAGTACTTC. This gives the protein CASSLVFPGSKNIQYF.

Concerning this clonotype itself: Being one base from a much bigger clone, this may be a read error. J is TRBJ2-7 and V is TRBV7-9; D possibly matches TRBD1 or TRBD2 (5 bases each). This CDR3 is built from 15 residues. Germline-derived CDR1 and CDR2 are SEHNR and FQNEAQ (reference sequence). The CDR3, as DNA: TGTGCCAACAGCTCAGCGTTTGGGGGCTCCTACGAGCAGTACTTC. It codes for CANSSAFGGSYEQYF. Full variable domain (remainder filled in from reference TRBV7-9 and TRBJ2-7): DTGVSQNPRHKITKRGQNVTFRCDPISEHNRLYWYRQTLGQGPEFLTYFQNEAQLEKSRLLSDRFSAERPKGSFSTLEIQRTEQGDSAMYLCANSSAFGGSYEQYFGPGTRLTVT.

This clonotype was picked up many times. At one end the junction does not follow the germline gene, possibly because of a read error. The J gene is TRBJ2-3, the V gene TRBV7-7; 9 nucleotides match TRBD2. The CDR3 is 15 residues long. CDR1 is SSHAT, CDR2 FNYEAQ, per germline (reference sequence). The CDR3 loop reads CASSLAAGGPDTQYF. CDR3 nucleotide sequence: TGTGCTAGCAGCTTAGCCGCGGGAGGGCCAGATACGCAGTATTTT.

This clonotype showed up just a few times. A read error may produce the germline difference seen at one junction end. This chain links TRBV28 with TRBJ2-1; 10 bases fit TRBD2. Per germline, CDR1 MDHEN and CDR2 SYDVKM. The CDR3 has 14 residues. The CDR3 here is CTSSPMRTSGRPFF. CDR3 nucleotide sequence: TGTACCAGCAGCCCAATGCGGACTAGCGGCAGACCGTTCTTC.

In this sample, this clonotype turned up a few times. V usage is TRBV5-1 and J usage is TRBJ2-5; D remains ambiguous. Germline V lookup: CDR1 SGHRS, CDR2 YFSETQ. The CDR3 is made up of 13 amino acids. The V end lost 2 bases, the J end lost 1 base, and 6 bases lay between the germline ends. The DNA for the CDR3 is TGCGCCAGCAGCTTTCAGAGCCAAGAGACCCAGTACTTC. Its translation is CASSFQSQETQYF.

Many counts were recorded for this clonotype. The CDR3 DNA reads TGTGCCGAGGACAGTAACTATGGCTACACCTTC. Encoded protein: CAEDSNYGYTF. V usage is TRBV30 and J usage is TRBJ1-2; D may be TRBD1 (6 bases). CDR3 size: 11 residues. Looked up from germline, CDR1 is GTSNPN and CDR2 is SVGIG (reference sequence). V was clipped by 8 bases and J by 1 base, with 8 bases between them.

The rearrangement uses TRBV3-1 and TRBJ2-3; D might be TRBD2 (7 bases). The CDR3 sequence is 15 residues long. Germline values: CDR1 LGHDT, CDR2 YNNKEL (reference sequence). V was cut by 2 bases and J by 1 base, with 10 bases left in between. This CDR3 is CASSQMGGRTDTQYF. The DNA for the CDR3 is TGTGCCAGCAGCCAAATGGGGGGGCGCACAGATACGCAGTATTTT.

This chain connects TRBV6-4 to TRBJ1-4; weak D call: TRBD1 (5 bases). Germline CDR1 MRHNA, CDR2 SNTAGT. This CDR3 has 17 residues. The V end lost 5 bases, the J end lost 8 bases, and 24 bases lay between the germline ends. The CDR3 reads CASSYVWKGMRGEKLFF. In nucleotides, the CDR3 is TGTGCCAGCAGTTACGTATGGAAGGGTATGAGGGGAGAAAAACTGTTTTTT.

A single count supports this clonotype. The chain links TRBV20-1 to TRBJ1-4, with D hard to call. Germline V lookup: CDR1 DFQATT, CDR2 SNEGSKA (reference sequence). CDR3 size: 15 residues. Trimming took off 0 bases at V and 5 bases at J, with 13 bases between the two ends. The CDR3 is CSARDPGVSNEKLFF. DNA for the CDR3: TGCAGTGCTAGAGATCCCGGGGTTTCGAATGAAAAACTGTTTTTT.

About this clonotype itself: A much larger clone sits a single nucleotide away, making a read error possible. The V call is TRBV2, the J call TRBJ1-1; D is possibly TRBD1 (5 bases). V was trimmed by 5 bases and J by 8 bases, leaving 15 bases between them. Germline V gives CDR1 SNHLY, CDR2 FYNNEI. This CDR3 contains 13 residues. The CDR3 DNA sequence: TGTGCCAGCAGTCCCTGGGACGCCCCCGAAGCTTTCTTT. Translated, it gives CASSPWDAPEAFF.

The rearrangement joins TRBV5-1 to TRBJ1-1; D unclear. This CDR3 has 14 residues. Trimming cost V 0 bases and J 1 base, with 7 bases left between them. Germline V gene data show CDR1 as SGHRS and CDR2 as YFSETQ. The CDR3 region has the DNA TGCGCCAGCAGCTTGGTAACGGAGAACACTGAAGCTTTCTTT. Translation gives CASSLVTENTEAFF.

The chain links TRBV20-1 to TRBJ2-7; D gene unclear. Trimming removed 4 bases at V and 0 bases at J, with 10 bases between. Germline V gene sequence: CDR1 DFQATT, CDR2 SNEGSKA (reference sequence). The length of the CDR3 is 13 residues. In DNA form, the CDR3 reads TGCAGTGCTAATTCGGAGAGCTCCTACGAGCAGTACTTC. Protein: CSANSESSYEQYF.

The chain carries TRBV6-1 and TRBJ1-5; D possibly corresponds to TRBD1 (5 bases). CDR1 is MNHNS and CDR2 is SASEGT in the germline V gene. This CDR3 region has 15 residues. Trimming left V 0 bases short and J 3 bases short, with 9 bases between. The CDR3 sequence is CASSEAPGNNQPQHF. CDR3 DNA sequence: TGTGCCAGCAGTGAAGCGCCAGGGAACAATCAGCCCCAGCATTTT.

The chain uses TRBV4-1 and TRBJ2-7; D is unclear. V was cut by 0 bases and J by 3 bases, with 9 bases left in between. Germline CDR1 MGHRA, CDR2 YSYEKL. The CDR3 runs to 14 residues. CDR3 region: CASSQDVQGYEQYF. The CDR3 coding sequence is TGCGCCAGCAGCCAAGATGTGCAAGGCTACGAGCAGTACTTC.

This chain's CDR3 is CASSVRSQETQYF. In DNA form, the CDR3 reads TGTGCCAGCAGTGTCAGAAGTCAAGAGACCCAGTACTTC. V and J are TRBV6-2 or TRBV6-3 and TRBJ2-5, with no clear D. The V end lost 5 bases, the J end lost 2 bases, and 9 bases lay between the germline ends. CDR3 length: 13 residues. Germline CDR1 MNHEY, CDR2 SVGEGT.

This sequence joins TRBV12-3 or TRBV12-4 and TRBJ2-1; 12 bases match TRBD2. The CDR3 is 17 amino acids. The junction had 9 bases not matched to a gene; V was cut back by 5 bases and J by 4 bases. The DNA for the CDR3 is TGTGCCAGCAGTCCGCTCAGGACTAGCGGGAAATACAATGAGCAGTTCTTC. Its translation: CASSPLRTSGKYNEQFF.